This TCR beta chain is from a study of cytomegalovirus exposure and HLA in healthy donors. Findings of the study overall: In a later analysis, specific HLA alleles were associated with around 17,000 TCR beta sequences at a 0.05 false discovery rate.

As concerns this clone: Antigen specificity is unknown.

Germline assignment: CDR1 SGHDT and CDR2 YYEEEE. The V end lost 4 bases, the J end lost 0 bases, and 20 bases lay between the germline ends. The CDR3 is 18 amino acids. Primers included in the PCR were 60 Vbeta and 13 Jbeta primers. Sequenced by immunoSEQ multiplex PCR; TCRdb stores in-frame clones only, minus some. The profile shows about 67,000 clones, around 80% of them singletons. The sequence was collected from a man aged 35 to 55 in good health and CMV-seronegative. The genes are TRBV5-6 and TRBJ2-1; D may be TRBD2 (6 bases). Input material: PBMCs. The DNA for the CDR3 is TGTGCCAGCAGCCGTGTCCGGGCTAGCGAGCGCTCCTACAATGAGCAGTTCTTC. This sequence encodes CASSRVRASERSYNEQFF.